These 27 T cell receptor beta chains share one sample of origin, sequenced in a study of blood T cell repertoires in COVID-19. TCRdb keeps only in-frame clones here, not all; method: immunoSEQ multiplex PCR. Seen here are about 330,000 clones, around 90% observed once, and the top ten hold more than 5%. The sequenced sample was PBMCs or T cells enriched from blood (not recorded which). The receptors shown here come from a young man who had recovered from COVID-19.

The sample holds a few counts of this clone. The genes are TRBV28 and TRBJ1-1; D unresolved. Germline V gene data show CDR1 as MDHEN and CDR2 as SYDVKM. The CDR3 loop spans 15 amino acids. V lost 4 bases to trimming and J lost 1 base, with 13 bases between them. The DNA for the CDR3 is TGTGCCAGCAGTTCCTCAACGCACAGGAACACTGAAGCTTTCTTT. Its translation: CASSSSTHRNTEAFF.

The genes are TRBV11-3 and TRBJ2-5; 10 positions agree with TRBD2. The V and J ends lost 4 bases and 2 bases, in that order; junction bases with no gene match: 7. The CDR3 runs to 16 residues. From germline, CDR1 is SGHNT and CDR2 YENEEA. The CDR3 loop reads CASSSGPGLAQETQYF. The CDR3 DNA reads TGTGCCAGCAGCTCCGGGCCGGGACTAGCGCAAGAGACCCAGTACTTC.

This chain joins TRBV28 and TRBJ1-1; D is perhaps TRBD1 (6 bases). V lost 5 bases and J lost 6, with 16 bases in between. Germline values: CDR1 MDHEN, CDR2 SYDVKM. This CDR3 is 14 amino acids long. The CDR3 reads CASSPLGRGAEAFF. The CDR3 DNA is TGTGCCAGCAGTCCCCTTGGCAGGGGCGCTGAAGCTTTCTTT.

The chain recombines TRBV7-9 with TRBJ1-2; tentative D call: TRBD1 (6 bases). Germline V gene data show CDR1 as SEHNR and CDR2 as FQNEAQ (reference sequence). The CDR3 extends over 14 amino acids. The V gene lost 1 base and the J gene lost 6 bases, with 12 bases spanning the gap. CDR3 loop: CASSLVAGVDGYTF. DNA for the CDR3: TGTGCCAGCAGCTTAGTGGCAGGGGTAGATGGCTACACCTTC.

V is TRBV28 and J is TRBJ2-7; 9 bases match TRBD2. In germline, CDR1 is MDHEN, CDR2 SYDVKM. The CDR3 is made up of 13 amino acids. Losses at the gene ends were 6 bases for V and 2 bases for J; bases not matched to a gene: 2. The CDR3 is CASRLAGAYEQYF. The DNA for the CDR3 is TGTGCCAGCAGATTAGCGGGGGCCTACGAGCAGTACTTC.

The J gene is TRBJ1-5, the V gene TRBV15, with D possibly being TRBD1 (5 bases). CDR3 length: 16 residues. The germline V and J ends were trimmed by 2 bases and 5 bases, with 16 bases remaining between them. In germline, CDR1 is LNHNV, CDR2 YYDKDF (reference sequence). The CDR3 DNA reads as TGTGCCACCAGCAGATCTGGCAGGGTGGGCGATCAGCCCCAGCATTTT. This codes for CATSRSGRVGDQPQHF.

This clone occurred once. V usage is TRBV18 and J usage is TRBJ1-5; D might be TRBD1 (5 bases). This CDR3 comprises 13 residues. The germline gives CDR1 KGHSH, CDR2 LQKENI. V was pared by 3 bases and J by 6 bases, with 9 bases between. The CDR3 is CASSPGGGQPQHF. In nucleotides, the CDR3 is TGTGCCAGCTCACCGGGGGGAGGTCAGCCCCAGCATTTT.

The chain joins TRBV15 to TRBJ2-1, with D possibly matching TRBD1 (6 bases). The CDR3 length is 14 residues. The germline V gene has CDR1 LNHNV and CDR2 YYDKDF (reference sequence). V lost 7 bases and J lost 5, with 15 bases in between. Here the CDR3 DNA reads TGTGCCACCATGGCCGGGACAACTAACAATGAGCAGTTCTTC. Translating it yields CATMAGTTNNEQFF.

The V gene is TRBV28, the J gene TRBJ2-2; D is perhaps TRBD1 (5 bases). This CDR3 is built from 16 residues. The V gene's germline CDR1 is MDHEN and CDR2 SYDVKM. The V end was cut by 5 bases, the J end by 0 bases, with 13 bases between. CDR3 in amino acids: CASSRRLTANTGELFF. CDR3 bases: TGTGCCAGCAGTCGCAGACTGACAGCGAACACCGGGGAGCTGTTTTTT.

The chain uses TRBV2 and TRBJ2-3; TRBD2 agrees at 9 bases. The V gene end was trimmed by 7 bases and the J gene end by 7 bases; junction bases not matched to a gene: 12. The CDR3 runs to 15 residues. Germline lookup yields CDR1 SNHLY and CDR2 FYNNEI. The CDR3: CASNGAGGPQNTQYF. CDR3 nucleotides: TGTGCCAGCAATGGGGCGGGGGGGCCACAAAATACGCAGTATTTT.

The rearrangement joins TRBV30 to TRBJ1-4; D gene uncertain. The CDR3 totals 12 residues. Trimming took 3 bases from V and 8 from J, leaving 10 bases between them. Germline values: CDR1 GTSNPN, CDR2 SVGIG (reference sequence). The CDR3 loop is CAWSPMTEKLFF. DNA of the CDR3: TGTGCCTGGAGCCCAATGACAGAAAAACTGTTTTTT.

The rearrangement joins TRBV23-1 to TRBJ1-5; 7 nucleotides align to TRBD1. TRBV23-1 is an ORF; its function is uncertain. CDR3 length equals 17 residues. V trimming: 0 bases; J trimming: 2 bases; junction bases outside the gene matches: 7. The CDR3: CASSQSSRQGRNQPQHF. The CDR3 bases are TGCGCCAGCAGTCAATCGTCTCGACAGGGTCGCAATCAGCCCCAGCATTTT.

The chain is built from TRBV6-5 and TRBJ2-1, with 7 bases identical to TRBD1. V gave up 6 bases and J gave up 7 bases; unmatched junction bases: 6. Germline V lookup: CDR1 MNHEY, CDR2 SVGAGI. CDR3 length equals 13 residues. This chain's CDR3 is CASSAGGLNEQFF. CDR3 coding DNA: TGTGCCAGCAGCGCAGGGGGTTTGAATGAGCAGTTCTTC.

This rearrangement joins TRBV15 to TRBJ2-7, with a tentative D call TRBD2 (6 bases). V was cut by 3 bases and J by 3 bases, with 15 bases left in between. Per the germline V gene, CDR1 is LNHNV and CDR2 is YYDKDF (reference sequence). CDR3 length: 15 amino acids. CDR3 protein: CATSRGGEDLYEQYF. In DNA, the CDR3 is TGTGCCACCAGCAGGGGCGGGGAGGATCTCTACGAGCAGTACTTC.

The chain links TRBV23-1 to TRBJ2-7; TRBD1 agrees at 9 bases. TRBV23-1 is an ORF, with its function uncertain. This CDR3 spans 14 amino acids. Trimming cost V 7 bases and J 6 bases; bases outside gene matches: 10. The CDR3 reads CASTPGQGWIEQYF. The CDR3 coding sequence is TGCGCCAGCACTCCGGGACAGGGATGGATCGAGCAGTACTTC.

J is TRBJ2-1 and V is TRBV15, with 10 bases identical to TRBD2. The trim removed 5 bases at V and 8 bases at J, leaving 12 bases unmatched. Germline V gene sequence: CDR1 LNHNV, CDR2 YYDKDF (reference sequence). This CDR3 comprises 16 residues. DNA for the CDR3: TGTGCCACCAGCTCGCGGCGGACTAGCGGTTACTATGAGCAGTTCTTC. It yields the protein CATSSRRTSGYYEQFF.

Note on this clone: Other nucleotide sequences in the sample specify the same CDR3. This sequence joins TRBV5-4 and TRBJ1-4; 8 bases agree with TRBD1. This CDR3 region has 14 residues. Germline lookup yields CDR1 SGHNT and CDR2 YYREEE (reference sequence). The ends lost 3 bases at V and 7 bases at J; junction bases unmatched: 5. CDR3 nucleotide sequence: TGTGCCAGCAGCTCCCAGGGGGCTGGTGAAAAACTGTTTTTT. It is translated as CASSSQGAGEKLFF.

The chain joins TRBV11-2 to TRBJ1-4; no definite D call. CDR3 length: 15 residues. V gave up 1 base and J gave up 3 bases, with 9 bases separating them. CDR1 and CDR2 (germline): SGHAT, FQNNGV. The CDR3 sequence: CASSLVGRSNEKLFF. The DNA for the CDR3 is TGTGCCAGCAGCTTAGTGGGGAGGTCTAATGAAAAACTGTTTTTT.

This sequence joins TRBV20-1 and TRBJ2-7; possible D gene TRBD1, 6 bases. V lost 3 bases, J lost 1 base, and 19 bases lay in between. The CDR3 runs to 16 residues. From germline, CDR1 is DFQATT and CDR2 SNEGSKA (reference sequence). The chain's CDR3 is CSASIVLTGSSYEQYF. In DNA form, the CDR3 reads TGCAGTGCTAGTATCGTTTTAACAGGGTCGTCCTACGAGCAGTACTTC.

The chain combines TRBV5-4 with TRBJ2-3; D possibly corresponds to TRBD2 (6 bases). The CDR3 is made up of 17 amino acids. Germline values: CDR1 SGHNT, CDR2 YYREEE (reference sequence). Trimming pared 0 bases from V and 5 bases from J, leaving 19 bases between. Here the CDR3 reads CASSLGSGRGPGDTQYF. The CDR3 region has the DNA TGTGCCAGCAGCTTGGGGAGTGGGCGGGGCCCAGGAGATACGCAGTATTTT.

The chain employs TRBV7-9 and TRBJ1-2, with 8 bases fitting TRBD1. The CDR3 runs 15 residues. The ends lost 3 bases at V and 0 bases at J; junction bases unmatched: 3. In germline, CDR1 is SEHNR, CDR2 FQNEAQ (reference sequence). The CDR3 coding sequence is TGTGCCAGCAGCTTGACAGGGGCAACTAACTATGGCTACACCTTC. This translates into CASSLTGATNYGYTF.

The chain recombines TRBV28 with TRBJ2-3, with TRBD2 matching over 9 bases. The germline V gene has CDR1 MDHEN and CDR2 SYDVKM. V shed 4 bases, J shed 1 base, and the junction held 3 bases outside the gene matches. The CDR3 runs to 15 residues. CDR3 coding DNA: TGTGCCAGCAGTTCTAGCGGGGCCCGCACAGATACGCAGTATTTT. Its translation is CASSSSGARTDTQYF.

The chain uses TRBV5-1 and TRBJ1-1; no clear D. V lost 4 bases, J lost 0 bases, and 10 bases lay in between. The CDR3 length is 14 residues. Germline V CDR1 and CDR2: SGHRS, YFSETQ. The DNA of the CDR3 is TGCGCCAGCAGCCCCCTAGGCATGAACACTGAAGCTTTCTTT. Its translation: CASSPLGMNTEAFF.

V usage is TRBV6-1 and J usage is TRBJ2-3; TRBD1 aligns across 10 bases. This CDR3 spans 16 amino acids. Germline V gene sequence: CDR1 MNHNS, CDR2 SASEGT. V trimming: 4 bases; J trimming: 5 bases; junction bases outside the gene matches: 9. The CDR3 sequence is CASSVSPGTGEDTQYF. DNA of the CDR3: TGTGCCAGCAGTGTTAGCCCCGGGACAGGGGAAGATACGCAGTATTTT.

This clone came up once. V and J are TRBV5-3 and TRBJ2-1; 8 bases fit TRBD2. TRBV5-3 is an open reading frame, and its role is uncertain. The CDR3 runs to 16 residues. V shed 1 base and J 9 bases; nucleotides not matched to a gene: 12. The CDR3 DNA sequence: TGTGCCAGAAGCTTGAGTCCGGGGGGGCCTTCGGGTGAGCAGTTCTTC. Encoded protein: CARSLSPGGPSGEQFF.

The CDR3 region is CASRLAKGLAGREYEQYF. In nucleotides, the CDR3 is TGTGCAAGTCGCTTAGCTAAAGGGTTAGCGGGGCGGGAGTACGAGCAGTACTTC. The chain has TRBV12-2 and TRBJ2-7; TRBD2, the table's D call, lacks a check against the DNA. TRBV12-2 counts as a pseudogene. The CDR3 loop spans 18 amino acids.

The chain couples TRBV21-1 to TRBJ1-5; the table's D call, TRBD1, was not checked against the DNA. TRBV21-1 constitutes a pseudogene. The CDR3 spans 19 residues. The CDR3 DNA reads TGTGCCAGCAGACCTTTCCACAGGGCCACCCCAGATAGCAATCAGCCCCAGCATTTT. Translating it yields CASRPFHRATPDSNQPQHF.